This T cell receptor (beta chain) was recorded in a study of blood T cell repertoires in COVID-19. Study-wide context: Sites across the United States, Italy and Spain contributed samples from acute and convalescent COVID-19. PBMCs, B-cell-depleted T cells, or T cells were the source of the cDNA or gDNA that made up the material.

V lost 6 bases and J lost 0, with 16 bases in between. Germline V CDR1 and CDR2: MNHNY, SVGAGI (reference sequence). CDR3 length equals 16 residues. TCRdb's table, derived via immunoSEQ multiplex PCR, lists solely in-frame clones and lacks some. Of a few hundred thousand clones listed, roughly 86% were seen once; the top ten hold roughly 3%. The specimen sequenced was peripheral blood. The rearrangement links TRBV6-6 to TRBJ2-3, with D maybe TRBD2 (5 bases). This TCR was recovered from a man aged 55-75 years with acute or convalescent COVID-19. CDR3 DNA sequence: TGTGCCAGCAGCCTCCCGGGCGGGCCCAGCACAGATACGCAGTATTTT. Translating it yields CASSLPGGPSTDTQYF.